This T cell receptor beta chain was observed in a study of blood T cell repertoires in COVID-19. V lost 5 bases, J lost 7 bases, and 12 bases lay in between. The CDR3 is 14 residues long. Germline values: CDR1 SGHAT, CDR2 FQNNGV. Here immunoSEQ multiplex PCR was the method, and the copy in TCRdb shows in-frame clones only, minus some. The repertoire holds under 250,000 clones, with 83% as singletons. The chain recombines TRBV11-2 with TRBJ1-6, with D maybe TRBD1 (5 bases). This TCR came from a human donor in a cohort sampled during active COVID-19. The sequenced sample was peripheral blood. For the CDR3, the DNA is TGTGCCAGCAGCCAGGGCTATAGGAATTCACCCCTCCACTTT. Protein sequence: CASSQGYRNSPLHF.